Below are 26 T cell receptor beta chains sequenced from a single sample in a study of blood T cells in healthy people across ages. Combining a sample-barcoded 5' primer with a J-beta primer mix, a second PCR ran for roughly 7 to 12 cycles. TCRdb processed the 5' RACE reads anew with MiXCR; each CDR3 protein has one entry. The data contain around 1.7 million distinct CDR3 sequences, roughly 27% of them singletons. Specimen: blood. The receptors originated from a woman in her twenties or thirties in good health.

This clonotype occurred many times. This chain uses TRBV29-1 with TRBJ1-2, with no clear D. V was trimmed by 4 bases and J by 7 bases, leaving 7 bases between them. CDR3 length: 10 amino acids. In germline, CDR1 is SQVTM, CDR2 ANQGSEA. In DNA, the CDR3 is TGCAGCGTTGTAAGGGTTGGCTACACCTTC. Encoded protein: CSVVRVGYTF.

A remark on this clonotype: Mismatch with germline at one junction end may stem from a read error. The chain joins TRBV3-1 to TRBJ2-3, with D possibly matching TRBD2 (5 bases). Germline V gene sequence: CDR1 LGHDT, CDR2 YNNKEL (reference sequence). CDR3 length equals 16 residues. Written as DNA, the CDR3 is TGTGCCAGCAGCCAACGCGAGGGTATAGGCACTGATACGCAGTATTTT. It encodes CASSQREGIGTDTQYF.

This rearrangement joins TRBV7-2 to TRBJ2-5; a possible D gene is TRBD2 (5 bases). CDR1 is SGHTA, CDR2 FQGNSA, per germline. Trimming left V 2 bases short and J 5 bases short, with 15 bases between. This CDR3 is built from 15 residues. CDR3 residues: CASSLWTREMETQYF. The CDR3 nucleotides are TGTGCCAGCAGCTTATGGACTCGAGAGATGGAGACCCAGTACTTC.

This clonotype was seen repeatedly, ten times or more. The V and J genes are TRBV29-1 and TRBJ2-1; a weak D match, TRBD2 (6 bases). The CDR3 spans 12 residues. The germline V and J ends were trimmed by 8 bases and 4 bases, with 12 bases remaining between them. Germline V gene data show CDR1 as SQVTM and CDR2 as ANQGSEA. In DNA form, the CDR3 reads TGCAGCTTCGAGGGAGGTTACAATGAGCAGTTCTTC. It yields the protein CSFEGGYNEQFF.

This clonotype came up many times. The V call is TRBV7-9, the J call TRBJ2-7; 7 bases align to TRBD1. Unmatched junction bases numbered 8, after V lost 4 bases and J lost 5 bases. CDR3 length: 14 residues. The germline CDR1 and CDR2 sequences are SEHNR and FQNEAQ (reference sequence). For the CDR3, the DNA is TGTGCCAGCAGCTCATCAGGGGGAATCCACGAGCAGTACTTC. The encoded protein is CASSSSGGIHEQYF.

The table lists this clonotype with many counts. The chain recombines TRBV12-3 or TRBV12-4 with TRBJ2-5; 12 nucleotides match TRBD2. Trimming took 5 bases from V and 4 from J; bases not matched to a gene: 8. This CDR3 has 16 amino acids. The CDR3 is CASSRGLAGIGETQYF. As DNA, the CDR3 is TGTGCCAGCAGTCGTGGACTAGCGGGAATCGGAGAGACCCAGTACTTC.

The CDR3 protein is CASSSPSSGVSYEQYF. The CDR3 nucleotides read TGTGCCAGCAGCTCCCCTTCTAGCGGGGTCTCCTACGAGCAGTACTTC. The chain uses TRBV7-9 and TRBJ2-7, with 9 positions matching TRBD2. The CDR3 extends over 16 amino acids. J gave up 0 bases and V 4 bases, and 7 bases lay outside the gene matches. CDR1 is SEHNR, CDR2 FQNEAQ, per germline (reference sequence).

This clonotype occurred many times. The chain has TRBV2 and TRBJ1-5, with D tentatively TRBD1 (6 bases). Germline V CDR1 and CDR2: SNHLY, FYNNEI. V gave up 2 bases and J gave up 7 bases, with 15 bases separating them. This CDR3 comprises 15 residues. In DNA form, the CDR3 reads TGTGCCAGCAGTGAATTGGGGCAGGGGAACCAGCCCCAGCATTTT. It codes for CASSELGQGNQPQHF.

The chain employs TRBV4-2 and TRBJ2-5; D could derive from TRBD1 or TRBD2 (5 bases each). This CDR3 is built from 15 residues. Trimming removed 3 bases at V and 4 bases at J, with 15 bases between. The V gene's germline CDR1 is LGHNA and CDR2 YNFKEQ. The CDR3 bases are TGTGCCAGCAGCCATACCTTGGGGACCGGAGAGACCCAGTACTTC. This codes for CASSHTLGTGETQYF.

This clonotype was seen more than once but under ten times. The chain recombines TRBV12-3 or TRBV12-4 with TRBJ2-1, with 8 bases matching TRBD2. There are 15 residues in the CDR3. The CDR3 bases are TGTCCCGGGAGGGAAACCCCTGAAAATTACAATGAGCAGTTCTTC. Its translation: CPGRETPENYNEQFF.

This sequence joins TRBV29-1 and TRBJ2-7, with D perhaps matching TRBD1 (6 bases). This CDR3 comprises 14 residues. V lost 4 bases and J 2 bases, leaving 15 bases between the germline ends. Looked up from germline, CDR1 is SQVTM and CDR2 is ANQGSEA. CDR3 DNA: TGCAGCGTTGCCAAAGGGTCAGGGGCCTACGAGCAGTACTTC. It specifies CSVAKGSGAYEQYF.

The V call is TRBV20-1, the J call TRBJ2-3, with TRBD2 matching over 7 bases. V gave up 7 bases and J gave up 2 bases; unmatched junction bases: 3. The CDR3 is made up of 12 amino acids. Germline lookup yields CDR1 DFQATT and CDR2 SNEGSKA (reference sequence). The DNA of the CDR3 is TGCAGTGTCGGGACTACCACAGATACGCAGTATTTT. Protein sequence: CSVGTTTDTQYF.

This clonotype came up a few times. One end of the junction does not line up with germline, which may come from a read error. The DNA of the CDR3 is TGTGCCAGCAGCTTACAGCTCCTCTCCGACGAGCAGTACTTC. Amino acid sequence: CASSLQLLSDEQYF. This rearrangement joins TRBV7-2 to TRBJ2-7; D is unresolved. CDR3 length: 14 amino acids. CDR1 is SGHTA, CDR2 FQGNSA, per germline.

The sample holds a few counts of this clonotype. The chain links TRBV3-1 to TRBJ1-2, with TRBD1 matching 8 bases. The germline CDR1 and CDR2 sequences are LGHDT and YNNKEL (reference sequence). This CDR3 spans 15 amino acids. After removal of 3 bases from V and 4 bases from J, the junction contained 7 bases not matched to a gene. Here the CDR3 reads CASSQDLTGGYGYTF. In nucleotides, the CDR3 is TGTGCCAGCAGCCAGGACCTAACAGGGGGCTATGGCTACACCTTC.

This clonotype showed up just a few times. This could be a read error, since a much larger clone is one nucleotide away. The genes are TRBV5-1 and TRBJ2-7; D may be TRBD2 (5 bases). The CDR3 loop spans 16 amino acids. Germline V lookup: CDR1 SGHRS, CDR2 YFSETQ. The CDR3 reads CASCLDFLAPSYEQYF. In nucleotides, the CDR3 is TGCGCCAGCTGCTTGGATTTCCTAGCACCATCCTACGAGCAGTACTTC. The full variable domain, its missing parts supplied by reference TRBV5-1 and TRBJ2-7, is KAGVTQTPRYLIKTRGQQVTLSCSPISGHRSVSWYQQTPGQGLQFLFEYFSETQRNKGNFPGRFSGRQFSNSRSEMNVSTLELGDSALYLCASCLDFLAPSYEQYFGPGTRLTVT.

Worth noting for this clonotype: An end of the junction does not agree with germline; a read error may underlie this. V gene TRBV15 combines with J gene TRBJ2-5; perhaps TRBD2 as D (6 bases). The length of the CDR3 is 13 residues. Looked up from germline, CDR1 is LNHNV and CDR2 is YYDKDF (reference sequence). The CDR3 nucleotides are TGTGCCACCTCGGCCGGGGGTCAAGAGACCCGGTACTTC. Encoded protein: CATSAGGQETRYF.

This clonotype was seen a few times. V usage is TRBV28 and J usage is TRBJ2-3; either TRBD1 or TRBD2 may supply D (5 bases each). V was shortened by 2 bases and J by 8 bases, with 17 bases between the two germline ends. Germline CDR1 MDHEN, CDR2 SYDVKM. The CDR3 is made up of 15 amino acids. The CDR3: CASSLRGRLSVTQYF. Written as DNA, the CDR3 is TGTGCCAGCAGTTTACGGGGCCGTTTGTCTGTTACGCAGTATTTT.

Only a few counts were recorded for this clonotype. The genes are TRBV20-1 and TRBJ2-1; weak D call: TRBD2 (5 bases). CDR1 DFQATT and CDR2 SNEGSKA come from the germline V gene (reference sequence). V lost 2 bases to trimming and J lost 0 bases, with 14 bases between them. CDR3 length: 16 residues. The CDR3 spells CSARSPQRTSYNEQFF. The CDR3 DNA follows: TGCAGTGCTAGAAGCCCTCAGCGGACCTCCTACAATGAGCAGTTCTTC.

This clonotype was seen only a few times. J is TRBJ2-4 and V is TRBV7-9; weak D call: TRBD1 (5 bases). Trimming removed 8 bases at V and 1 base at J, with 18 bases between. The germline gives CDR1 SEHNR, CDR2 FQNEAQ (reference sequence). This CDR3 has 16 residues. The CDR3 reads CASGQPGSGAKNIQYF. CDR3 DNA sequence: TGTGCCAGCGGTCAGCCGGGCTCAGGGGCCAAAAACATTCAGTACTTC.

This clonotype was detected many times. V gene TRBV7-4 combines with J gene TRBJ2-1, with D uncertain. V was shortened by 7 bases and J by 8 bases, with 6 bases between the two germline ends. CDR1 is SGHVT, CDR2 SQSDAQ, per germline. The CDR3 runs to 10 residues. The chain's CDR3 is CASNSYEQFF. The CDR3 DNA reads as TGTGCCAGCAACAGCTATGAGCAGTTCTTC. Combining the CDR3 with reference TRBV7-4 and TRBJ2-1 gives the whole variable domain GAGVSQSPRYKVAKRGRDVALRCDSISGHVTLYWYRQTLGQGSEVLTYSQSDAQRDKSGRPSGRFSAERPERSVSTLKIQRTEQGDSAVYLCASNSYEQFFGPGTRLTVL.

This clonotype was detected many times. The chain recombines TRBV11-2 with TRBJ2-1, with 7 bases fitting TRBD2. The trim removed 5 bases at V and 8 bases at J, leaving 6 bases unmatched. The CDR3 sequence is 13 residues long. Germline values: CDR1 SGHAT, CDR2 FQNNGV. In DNA form, the CDR3 reads TGTGCCAGCAGCGGATTAGCGGGCGATGAGCAGTTCTTC. Translated, it gives CASSGLAGDEQFF.

The sample holds a few counts of this clonotype. This chain joins TRBV7-3 and TRBJ2-1; D is perhaps TRBD2 (7 bases). Deletions cut 1 base from V and 0 bases from J, with 10 bases between. This CDR3 is 16 amino acids long. Germline V gene data show CDR1 as SGHTA and CDR2 as FQGTGA. This CDR3 reads CASSLNGGPSYNEQFF. DNA for the CDR3: TGTGCCAGCAGCTTAAACGGGGGGCCCTCCTACAATGAGCAGTTCTTC.

There are a few counts of this clonotype. This sequence joins TRBV18 and TRBJ2-7; 7 bases fit TRBD1. V shed 3 bases and J 1 base; nucleotides not matched to a gene: 15. The CDR3 covers 18 residues. Germline CDR1 is KGHSH and CDR2 is LQKENI. In nucleotides, the CDR3 is TGTGCCAGCTCACCTTTCGCCCCCGGGACAGATACTTCCTACGAGCAGTACTTC. It translates to CASSPFAPGTDTSYEQYF.

The table lists this clonotype with a few counts. A much larger clone lies a single base off, so this may be a read error. The V call is TRBV4-1, the J call TRBJ2-1; D unclear. The CDR3 spans 13 residues. Deletions cut 1 base from V and 4 bases from J, with 5 bases between. The germline V gene has CDR1 MGHRA and CDR2 YSYEKL. The CDR3 nucleotides read TGCGCCAGCAGCCAAGTTGAGTACAATGAGCAGTTCTTC. Protein sequence: CASSQVEYNEQFF.

This clonotype was seen repeatedly, ten times or more. V is TRBV6-6 and J is TRBJ2-1; TRBD2 might be the D (6 bases). Germline V gene sequence: CDR1 MNHNY, CDR2 SVGAGI (reference sequence). This CDR3 is 13 amino acids long. V dropped 5 bases and J dropped 5 bases, with 10 bases sitting between them. CDR3 DNA sequence: TGTGCCAGCAGTCCTAGCGAGAACAATGAGCAGTTCTTC. It is translated as CASSPSENNEQFF.

The CDR3 DNA sequence: TGTGCCAGCAGCTTCGCGGGAGGGGGGACCGGGGAGCTGTTTTTT. Encoded protein: CASSFAGGGTGELFF. V and J are TRBV5-4 and TRBJ2-2, with 9 positions matching TRBD2. CDR3 length: 15 amino acids. V was clipped by 2 bases and J by 5 bases; unmatched bases: 4. Germline V gene sequence: CDR1 SGHNT, CDR2 YYREEE (reference sequence).